Listed below are T cell receptor beta chains from one sample, sequenced in a study of control samples from healthy donors and cancer patients. Sequencing was performed with immunoSEQ multiplex PCR; in TCRdb, only in-frame clones are kept and a portion is missing. The table lists 100,000 to 150,000 clones, more than 90% of them singletons, with 4.5% to 7% in the top ten. The sequenced material came from blood. The receptors were gathered from a man aged 18 to 29 in good health. Each CDR3 is given with its conserved first and last residue. D genes are given only for firm matches. The size of a clone is reported for some rows only, either as once, few or many, or as a class for expanded clones.

j_gene,d_gene,abundance,v_gene,CDR3nt,CDR3aa
TRBJ2-2,TRBD1,few,TRBV7-2,TGTGCCAGCAGCCGGGACAGAGCCCCCAACACCGGGGAGCTGTTTTTT,CASSRDRAPNTGELFF
TRBJ1-1,.,.,TRBV2,TGTGCCAGCCTCGAACATCATTTGGGCAGGGAGAACACTGAAGCTTTCTTT,CASLEHHLGRENTEAFF
TRBJ1-4,.,.,TRBV9,TGTGCCAGCAGCGTAGCTGAGGTGGGGAAACTGTTTTTT,CASSVAEVGKLFF
TRBJ2-5,TRBD1,.,TRBV5-1,TGCGCCAGCAAGGGTCCAGGGGGAGAGACCCAGTACTTC,CASKGPGGETQYF
TRBJ1-3,.,few,TRBV6-5,TGTGCCAGCAGTTATGGCTGGGCCGGAAACACCATATATTTT,CASSYGWAGNTIYF
TRBJ1-2,.,few,TRBV11-1,TGTGCCAGCAGCCCTCGTTCTCGGGTTGACTATGGCTACACCTTC,CASSPRSRVDYGYTF
TRBJ1-1,.,.,TRBV18,TGTGCCAGCTCCCCGAACATCGTGGGAAGCTCGACGGCAGAAGCTTTCTTT,CASSPNIVGSSTAEAFF
TRBJ2-1,TRBD2,.,TRBV9,TGTGCCAGCAGCGTGGGCGGGGGGTCGTCCAATGAGCAGTTCTTC,CASSVGGGSSNEQFF
TRBJ1-2,.,.,TRBV5-4,TGTGCCAGCAGCTTTGAAAGGGTAGGGTATGGCTACACCTTC,CASSFERVGYGYTF
TRBJ1-1,.,.,TRBV5-1,TGCGCCAGCAGCCAGTGGGGAGGGAACACTGAAGCTTTCTTT,CASSQWGGNTEAFF
TRBJ2-7,TRBD2,.,TRBV27,TGTGCCAGCAGTTTAAGACTAGCGGGTAGCTCCTACGAGCAGTACTTC,CASSLRLAGSSYEQYF
TRBJ1-2,.,.,TRBV6-1,TGTGCCAGCAGCCTCCCAGGGGCTAGCAACTATGGCTACACCTTC,CASSLPGASNYGYTF
TRBJ2-5,TRBD2,.,TRBV7-9,TGTGCCAGCAGCCCGCCGGGGGGGGCAGAGACCCAGTACTTC,CASSPPGGAETQYF
TRBJ1-1,TRBD1,once,TRBV6-1,TGTGCCAGCAGTGATTCCGGGACAGCCACTGAAGCTTTCTTT,CASSDSGTATEAFF
TRBJ1-2,.,.,TRBV28,TGTGCCAGCAGTTCGGAGACAGTTTTTAACTATGGCTACACCTTC,CASSSETVFNYGYTF
TRBJ2-3,TRBD2,.,TRBV7-9,TGTGCCAGCAGCTGGACTAGCGGGGGAGGGAATACGCAGTATTTT,CASSWTSGGGNTQYF
TRBJ1-1,.,once,TRBV19,TGTGCCAGTAGTCCCCCCGGGTGGGGATTGAACACTGAAGCTTTCTTT,CASSPPGWGLNTEAFF
TRBJ2-1,TRBD1,once,TRBV7-6,TGTGCCAGCAGCCGCGACAGGGTGAATGAGCAGTTCTTC,CASSRDRVNEQFF
TRBJ1-5,.,.,TRBV27,TGTGCCAGCAGTTTTAGTCTTGGTAGCAATCAGCCCCAGCATTTT,CASSFSLGSNQPQHF
TRBJ2-5,TRBD2,.,TRBV6-1,TGTGCCAGCAGTGATTTTGGGACTAGCGGCCAAGAGACCCAGTACTTC,CASSDFGTSGQETQYF
TRBJ2-7,.,.,TRBV10-2,TGCGCCAGCAGGAGGGACGCCTACGAGCAGTACTTC,CASRRDAYEQYF
TRBJ1-5,.,.,TRBV21-1,TGTGCCAGCAGCAATCCGGGACAGGGGGCGCTTGGGTGTCAGCCCCAGCATTTT,CASSNPGQGALGCQPQHF
TRBJ1-5,.,.,TRBV12-3/TRBV12-4,TGTGCCAGCAGACAGGCAGGGACGGAGCCCCAGCATTTT,CASRQAGTEPQHF
TRBJ2-3,.,once,TRBV9,TGTGCCAGCAGCGTAGGAGGGGCCTCCACAGATACGCAGTATTTT,CASSVGGASTDTQYF
TRBJ2-7,.,.,TRBV2,TGTGCCAGCAGCGAACGGGGGAGCTCCTACGAGCAGTACTTC,CASSERGSSYEQYF
TRBJ1-5,.,.,TRBV21-1,TGTGCCAGCACAGGGTGCAATCAGCCCCAGCATTTT,CASTGCNQPQHF
TRBJ1-4,.,.,TRBV3-1/TRBV3-2,TGTGCCAGCAGCCTAGGGCCTGCTGAAAAACTGTTTTTT,CASSLGPAEKLFF
TRBJ2-5,TRBD2,.,TRBV4-2,TGTGCCAGCAGCCAAGAACCTAGCGGGGGCCCTCAAGAGACCCAGTACTTC,CASSQEPSGGPQETQYF
TRBJ2-7,TRBD2,.,TRBV7-6,TGTGCCAGCAGCTTAGGAGAAGAGTGGGGTTTGGGACTAGCGGGCGGGAGCTACGAGCAGTACTTC,CASSLGEEWGLGLAGGSYEQYF
TRBJ2-3,TRBD2,once,TRBV6-2/TRBV6-3,TGTGCCAGCAGTTTGAGTAGCGGGGGACCCACAGATACGCAGTATTTT,CASSLSSGGPTDTQYF
TRBJ2-7,.,.,TRBV14,TGTGCCAGCAGCATTTTGGAGGGTCGGGAGCAGTACTTC,CASSILEGREQYF
TRBJ2-5,TRBD1,.,TRBV9,TGTGCCAGCAGCGTAGCCCAGGGGGTGGAGACCCAGTACTTC,CASSVAQGVETQYF
TRBJ1-4,.,.,TRBV20-1,TGCAGTGCTAGAGATGGGATGAAACTGTTTTTT,CSARDGMKLFF
TRBJ1-1,.,.,TRBV29-1,TGCAGCGTACCTAGGACGGCGAACACTGAAGCTTTCTTT,CSVPRTANTEAFF
TRBJ1-1,TRBD1,.,TRBV29-1,TGCAGCGTTGAAGAGCAGGGGGCTGTCACTGAAGCTTTCTTT,CSVEEQGAVTEAFF
TRBJ1-5,TRBD1,.,TRBV19,TGTGCCAGTAGTATTGTGACAGGGGGTTACAATCAGCCCCAGCATTTT,CASSIVTGGYNQPQHF
TRBJ2-1,.,.,TRBV7-9,TGTGCCATCCTCCTTAGGAATGAGCAGTTCTTC,CAILLRNEQFF
TRBJ1-2,.,.,TRBV6-2/TRBV6-3,TGTGCCAGCAGTTACCTCGGGGGAGGTTATGGCTACACCTTC,CASSYLGGGYGYTF